A selection of T cell receptor beta chains follows, all from one sample in a study of T cell responses to AZD1222 COVID-19 vaccine. Repertoires were generated with immunoSEQ multiplex PCR, while TCRdb's copy carries only in-frame clones and drops some. Of 130,000 to 150,000 clones listed, around nine tenths are singletons. The source was peripheral blood, collected on day 0 of MenACWY control vaccination. Receptor source: an adult in good health. The CDR3 runs from the conserved cysteine through the conserved F or W. A D gene is named only where the DNA matches it firmly. The size of a clone is reported for some rows only, either as once, few or many, or as a class for expanded clones.

abundance: -
j_gene: TRBJ1-6
v_gene: TRBV3-1/TRBV3-2
d_gene: -
CDR3nt: TGTGCCAGCAGTCACCAGGGGAATAATTCACCCCTCCACTTT
CDR3aa: CASSHQGNNSPLHF

abundance: -
j_gene: TRBJ1-1
v_gene: TRBV2
d_gene: -
CDR3nt: TGTGCCAGCAGGCCCGAACACCTGCGCAGGGCGAACACTGAAGCTTTCTTT
CDR3aa: CASRPEHLRRANTEAFF

abundance: -
j_gene: TRBJ1-1
v_gene: TRBV19
d_gene: -
CDR3nt: TGTGCCAGTAGATTAGGGTTGAACACTGAAGCTTTCTTT
CDR3aa: CASRLGLNTEAFF

abundance: -
j_gene: TRBJ1-1
v_gene: TRBV19
d_gene: -
CDR3nt: TGTGCCAGTAGTAAGACGGTGATGAGCACTGAAGCTTTCTTT
CDR3aa: CASSKTVMSTEAFF

abundance: -
j_gene: TRBJ2-3
v_gene: TRBV5-1
d_gene: -
CDR3nt: TGCGCCAGCAGCTTAGGGGACCTCACAGATACGCAGTATTTT
CDR3aa: CASSLGDLTDTQYF

abundance: -
j_gene: TRBJ2-3
v_gene: TRBV10-3
d_gene: TRBD2
CDR3nt: TGTGCCATCGGAGGACTAGCGGGGGGCAGCACAGATACGCAGTATTTT
CDR3aa: CAIGGLAGGSTDTQYF

abundance: once
j_gene: TRBJ2-1
v_gene: TRBV10-3
d_gene: TRBD1
CDR3nt: TGTGCCATCGAACCCGCAGGGGGATTCAATGAGCAGTTCTTC
CDR3aa: CAIEPAGGFNEQFF

abundance: -
j_gene: TRBJ2-7
v_gene: TRBV5-5
d_gene: -
CDR3nt: TGTGCCAGCAGCTTGCGGCAGGGTTCCTACGAGCAGTACTTC
CDR3aa: CASSLRQGSYEQYF

abundance: -
j_gene: TRBJ1-1
v_gene: TRBV30
d_gene: -
CDR3nt: TGTGCCTGGAGTGGGAGTACTCCGAACCTCAGGGCTTGGAACACTGAAGCTTTCTTT
CDR3aa: CAWSGSTPNLRAWNTEAFF

abundance: -
j_gene: TRBJ2-5
v_gene: TRBV5-5
d_gene: -
CDR3nt: TGTGCCAGCAGCTTCCCGGGGCAGGGGCAAGAGACCCAGTACTTC
CDR3aa: CASSFPGQGQETQYF

abundance: -
j_gene: TRBJ1-1
v_gene: TRBV5-1
d_gene: TRBD1
CDR3nt: TGCGCCAGCAGCTTTCGACAGGGGGCAGGGGGAACTGAAGCTTTCTTT
CDR3aa: CASSFRQGAGGTEAFF

abundance: once
j_gene: TRBJ1-2
v_gene: TRBV18
d_gene: -
CDR3nt: TGTGCCAGCTCACCGGCGGACTATGGCTACACCTTC
CDR3aa: CASSPADYGYTF

abundance: -
j_gene: TRBJ2-2
v_gene: TRBV10-3
d_gene: -
CDR3nt: TGTGCCATCAGTGCTCAGGCCCCAGGAACCGGGGAGCTGTTTTTT
CDR3aa: CAISAQAPGTGELFF

abundance: -
j_gene: TRBJ2-2
v_gene: TRBV19
d_gene: -
CDR3nt: TGTGCCAGTAGTCCCGAGATTAACACCGGGGAGCTGTTTTTT
CDR3aa: CASSPEINTGELFF

abundance: -
j_gene: TRBJ1-1
v_gene: TRBV27
d_gene: -
CDR3nt: TGTGCCAGCAGTTTTGCCCCAAACACTGAAGCTTTCTTT
CDR3aa: CASSFAPNTEAFF

abundance: -
j_gene: TRBJ2-1
v_gene: TRBV30
d_gene: -
CDR3nt: TGTGCCTGGAGTAACGGGGCCTCCAATGAGCAGTTCTTC
CDR3aa: CAWSNGASNEQFF

abundance: -
j_gene: TRBJ1-1
v_gene: TRBV28
d_gene: TRBD1
CDR3nt: TGTGCCAGCAGAGGGACAGGGTATGACACTGAAGCTTTCTTT
CDR3aa: CASRGTGYDTEAFF

abundance: -
j_gene: TRBJ2-5
v_gene: TRBV18
d_gene: -
CDR3nt: TGTGCCAGCTCACCGAACTTCCAAGAGACCCAGTACTTC
CDR3aa: CASSPNFQETQYF

abundance: -
j_gene: TRBJ2-5
v_gene: TRBV7-9
d_gene: -
CDR3nt: TGTGCCAGCAGCCCCGGGGGGCGAGAGACCCAGTACTTC
CDR3aa: CASSPGGRETQYF